In this sample, the clone carrying this T cell receptor (beta chain) turned up once. The same CDR3 also results from other DNA sequences found in this sample. This entry belongs to a study of blood T cell repertoires in COVID-19. The overall study: T cells, B-cell-depleted T cells, or PBMCs supplied cDNA or gDNA.

In the original processing: Reference gene primer amplification gave nucleated cell count estimates. The data were produced by immunoSEQ multiplex PCR, yet TCRdb's version contains in-frame clones alone and is incomplete. That table is the source of V, J and clone size, and D and trimming were worked out from the DNA. The table lists fewer than 350,000 clones, roughly 86% of them singletons, with around 9.9% in the top ten. The TCR sequence derives from a young man with COVID-19, enrolled during active disease. The sequenced sample was peripheral blood.

CDR3 sequence: CASSQGAGAYYEQYF. The CDR3 DNA follows: TGCGCCAGCAGCCAAGGGGCAGGGGCCTACTACGAGCAGTACTTC. This chain joins TRBV4-1 and TRBJ2-7; D may be TRBD1 (6 bases). There are 15 residues in the CDR3. V lost 1 base and J lost 3, with 13 bases in between. Germline CDR1 and CDR2: MGHRA and YSYEKL.